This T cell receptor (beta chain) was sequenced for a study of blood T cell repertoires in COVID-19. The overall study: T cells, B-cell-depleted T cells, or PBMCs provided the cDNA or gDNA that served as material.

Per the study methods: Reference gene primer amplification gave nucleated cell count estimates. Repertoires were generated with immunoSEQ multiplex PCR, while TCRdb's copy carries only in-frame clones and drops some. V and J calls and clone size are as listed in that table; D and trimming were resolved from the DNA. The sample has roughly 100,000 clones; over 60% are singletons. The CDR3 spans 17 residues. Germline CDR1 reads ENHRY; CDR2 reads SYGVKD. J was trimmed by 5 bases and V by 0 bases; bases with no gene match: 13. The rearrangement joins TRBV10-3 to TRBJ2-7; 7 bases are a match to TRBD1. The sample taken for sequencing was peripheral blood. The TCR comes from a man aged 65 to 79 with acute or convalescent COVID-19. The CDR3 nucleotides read TGTGCCATCAGTGAGTCGACTCGAGGGGGCCTTCCCGACGAGCAGTACGTC. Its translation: CAISESTRGGLPDEQYV.